These T cell receptor beta chains were read from a single sample in a study of T cell repertoires in cytomegalovirus infection. TCRdb re-called the reads with MiXCR, one entry per CDR3 protein. Among roughly 860,000 distinct CDR3 sequences listed, 32% were seen once. For these TCRs, the target antigens are not known. Source: cultured CD8+ T cells from PBMCs, taken from culture after CMV antigen stimulation. These receptor sequences come from a human donor in good health (CMV status not recorded). Some clones in this sample may be carry-over from other donors' samples. The CDR3 runs from the conserved cysteine through the conserved F or W. D genes are given only for firm matches. Not all rows give a size; the values are once, few, many and, for expanded clones, a class.

v_call: TRBV4-1; d_call: TRBD1; j_call: TRBJ1-2; clone_size: -; cdr3_nt: TGCGCCAGCAGCCAAGATCAGGGGGCCTCCACCTATGGCTACACCTTC; cdr3_aa: CASSQDQGASTYGYTF
v_call: TRBV9; d_call: -; j_call: TRBJ2-1; clone_size: few; cdr3_nt: TGTGCCAGCAGCGTAGCTGGTCAGGCGCCGGTATACAATGAGCAGTTCTTC; cdr3_aa: CASSVAGQAPVYNEQFF
v_call: TRBV5-4; d_call: TRBD1; j_call: TRBJ1-6; clone_size: -; cdr3_nt: TGTGCCAGCAGCGGACAGGGATCGAATTCACCCCTCCACTTT; cdr3_aa: CASSGQGSNSPLHF
v_call: TRBV20-1; d_call: TRBD1; j_call: TRBJ2-7; clone_size: -; cdr3_nt: TGCAGTGCTAGATACCGGGACAGGGAACGCGAGCAGTACTTC; cdr3_aa: CSARYRDREREQYF
v_call: TRBV3-1; d_call: TRBD1; j_call: TRBJ2-1; clone_size: -; cdr3_nt: TGTGCCAGCTGTTGGGACAGGCAGGTCAATGAGCAGTTCTTC; cdr3_aa: CASCWDRQVNEQFF
v_call: TRBV29-1; d_call: -; j_call: TRBJ1-1; clone_size: few; cdr3_nt: TGCAGCGTGTCCGGGGGATTGAACACTGAAGCTTTCTTT; cdr3_aa: CSVSGGLNTEAFF
v_call: TRBV2; d_call: TRBD2; j_call: TRBJ2-3; clone_size: -; cdr3_nt: TGTGCCAGCAGCCCGGGGGGGTCGGAAGATACGCAGTATTTT; cdr3_aa: CASSPGGSEDTQYF
v_call: TRBV6-2/TRBV6-3; d_call: -; j_call: TRBJ1-2; clone_size: once; cdr3_nt: TGTTCCAGCACCGTGGCGGGGAGTTTGGATGGCTACACCTTC; cdr3_aa: CSSTVAGSLDGYTF
v_call: TRBV4-3; d_call: -; j_call: TRBJ2-7; clone_size: few; cdr3_nt: TGCGCCAGCAGCCCCGAAGTCGGATACGAGCAGTACTTC; cdr3_aa: CASSPEVGYEQYF
v_call: TRBV27; d_call: -; j_call: TRBJ2-5; clone_size: -; cdr3_nt: TGTGCCAGCAGTTTGGGGCGGGACTTTGAGACCCAGTACTTC; cdr3_aa: CASSLGRDFETQYF
v_call: TRBV9; d_call: TRBD2; j_call: TRBJ2-1; clone_size: few; cdr3_nt: TGTGCCAGCAGCGTAAGCGGGGGAGGGCTTGAGCAGTTCTTC; cdr3_aa: CASSVSGGGLEQFF
v_call: TRBV7-9; d_call: TRBD1; j_call: TRBJ2-3; clone_size: many; cdr3_nt: TGTGCCAGCAGCCCTGGGGGCAGGGGGCTATATACGCAGTATTTT; cdr3_aa: CASSPGGRGLYTQYF
v_call: TRBV7-2; d_call: -; j_call: TRBJ2-1; clone_size: many; cdr3_nt: TGTGCCAGCAGCTTCCACTACAATGAGCAGTTCTTC; cdr3_aa: CASSFHYNEQFF
v_call: TRBV7-6; d_call: TRBD1; j_call: TRBJ2-5; clone_size: few; cdr3_nt: TGTGCCAGCAGCTTAAAGGAAGGGGGCTTGTACTTC; cdr3_aa: CASSLKEGGLYF
v_call: TRBV27; d_call: -; j_call: TRBJ2-3; clone_size: -; cdr3_nt: TGTGCCAGCAGTTATACCACAGATACGCAGTATTTT; cdr3_aa: CASSYTTDTQYF
v_call: TRBV7-6; d_call: -; j_call: TRBJ1-1; clone_size: -; cdr3_nt: TGTGCCAGCAGCTGGAGCATGAACACTGAAGCTTTCTTT; cdr3_aa: CASSWSMNTEAFF
v_call: TRBV11-3; d_call: -; j_call: TRBJ2-3; clone_size: -; cdr3_nt: TGTGCCAGCAGCTTACTGGATCCCACTTCGAAGGATGGAGCAGATACGCAGTATTTT; cdr3_aa: CASSLLDPTSKDGADTQYF
v_call: TRBV28; d_call: -; j_call: TRBJ1-5; clone_size: -; cdr3_nt: TGTGCCAGCAGTCCAACCCCGGGGGGCAATCAGCCCCAGCATTTT; cdr3_aa: CASSPTPGGNQPQHF
v_call: TRBV4-3; d_call: TRBD1; j_call: TRBJ1-1; clone_size: -; cdr3_nt: TGCGCCAGCAGCCAAGTCCAGGGGGCGGGGGCTTTCTTT; cdr3_aa: CASSQVQGAGAFF
v_call: TRBV11-2; d_call: TRBD2; j_call: TRBJ2-3; clone_size: few; cdr3_nt: TGTGCCAGCAGCTTAATGACTAGCGGGGGGGATACGCAGTATTTT; cdr3_aa: CASSLMTSGGDTQYF
v_call: TRBV14; d_call: -; j_call: TRBJ2-1; clone_size: -; cdr3_nt: TGTGCCAGCAGCCAAGCTCCAGCGAACTACAATGAGCAGTTCTTC; cdr3_aa: CASSQAPANYNEQFF
v_call: TRBV7-2; d_call: -; j_call: TRBJ2-4; clone_size: many; cdr3_nt: TGTGCCAGCAGCTTAGGCCCAGGGTCCAAAAACATTCAGTACTTC; cdr3_aa: CASSLGPGSKNIQYF
v_call: TRBV7-6; d_call: -; j_call: TRBJ2-1; clone_size: many; cdr3_nt: TGTGCCAGCAGCTTAGTGGGGTCACTCTACAATGAGCAGTTCTTC; cdr3_aa: CASSLVGSLYNEQFF
v_call: TRBV7-9; d_call: -; j_call: TRBJ2-7; clone_size: few; cdr3_nt: TGTGCCAGCAGCCCCCTAGGCGGCGGTTCTTACGAGCAGTACTTC; cdr3_aa: CASSPLGGGSYEQYF
v_call: TRBV20-1; d_call: TRBD2; j_call: TRBJ2-5; clone_size: -; cdr3_nt: TGCAGTGCTAGGGGAAAAACCTTAGCGGGGACCCAAGAGACCCAGTACTTC; cdr3_aa: CSARGKTLAGTQETQYF
v_call: TRBV7-8; d_call: -; j_call: TRBJ2-7; clone_size: few; cdr3_nt: TGTGCCAGCAGGCTAGCAGACTCCTACGAGCAGTACTTC; cdr3_aa: CASRLADSYEQYF
v_call: TRBV7-3; d_call: -; j_call: TRBJ2-2; clone_size: few; cdr3_nt: TGTGCCAGCAGCTTACTTTCGGCAGACACCGGGGAGCTGTTTTTT; cdr3_aa: CASSLLSADTGELFF
v_call: TRBV5-6; d_call: -; j_call: TRBJ1-1; clone_size: -; cdr3_nt: TGTGCCAGCAGCGGCAGCCGGGAAGCTTTCTTT; cdr3_aa: CASSGSREAFF
v_call: TRBV7-4; d_call: -; j_call: TRBJ2-1; clone_size: few; cdr3_nt: TGTGCCAGCAGCTTAGAGTCGGAAGGCGGAGGACCCTACAATGAGCAGTTCTTC; cdr3_aa: CASSLESEGGGPYNEQFF
v_call: TRBV10-1; d_call: -; j_call: TRBJ2-3; clone_size: -; cdr3_nt: TGCGCCAGCATCGGGGATGGCACAGATACGCAGTATTTT; cdr3_aa: CASIGDGTDTQYF
v_call: TRBV12-3/TRBV12-4; d_call: -; j_call: TRBJ2-1; clone_size: few; cdr3_nt: TGTGCCAGCAGCTCCTCTGCTCTGGGCGATGAGCAGTTCTTC; cdr3_aa: CASSSSALGDEQFF
v_call: TRBV10-3; d_call: -; j_call: TRBJ1-5; clone_size: few; cdr3_nt: TGTGCCATCAGTGAGACAGGCCACAATCAGCCCCAGCATTTT; cdr3_aa: CAISETGHNQPQHF
v_call: TRBV5-8; d_call: TRBD1; j_call: TRBJ2-2; clone_size: few; cdr3_nt: TGTGCCAGCACCTGGCGGGACAGGAGCACCGGGGAGCTGTTTTTT; cdr3_aa: CASTWRDRSTGELFF
v_call: TRBV13; d_call: -; j_call: TRBJ1-5; clone_size: -; cdr3_nt: TGTGCCAGCAGCTTAGGGGATACTCGGCCCCAGCATTTT; cdr3_aa: CASSLGDTRPQHF
v_call: TRBV7-8; d_call: TRBD2; j_call: TRBJ2-3; clone_size: many; cdr3_nt: TGTGCCAGCAGCTACCCCTTAGCGGGGGGGCCCGTCACAGATACGCAGTATTTT; cdr3_aa: CASSYPLAGGPVTDTQYF
v_call: TRBV7-2; d_call: TRBD2; j_call: TRBJ2-3; clone_size: -; cdr3_nt: TGTGCCAGCAGCTTAAGACTAGCGGGGAGGGATACGCAGTATTTT; cdr3_aa: CASSLRLAGRDTQYF
v_call: TRBV27; d_call: TRBD1; j_call: TRBJ1-2; clone_size: few; cdr3_nt: TGTGCCAGCAGCGGGGGTAAGGACAGGGCTCATGGCTACACCTTC; cdr3_aa: CASSGGKDRAHGYTF
v_call: TRBV5-8; d_call: -; j_call: TRBJ2-7; clone_size: -; cdr3_nt: TGTGCCAGCAGCTTGGTTCCCGGAACCGGCGAGCAGTACTTC; cdr3_aa: CASSLVPGTGEQYF
v_call: TRBV7-2; d_call: -; j_call: TRBJ2-1; clone_size: many; cdr3_nt: TGTGCCAGCAGCTTAGCTGACACCGACTTCGCAAATGAGCAGTTCTTC; cdr3_aa: CASSLADTDFANEQFF
v_call: TRBV27; d_call: -; j_call: TRBJ1-5; clone_size: -; cdr3_nt: TGTGCCAGCAGTCTCTCAGAACGGCCGGAGAGGCCCCAGCATTTT; cdr3_aa: CASSLSERPERPQHF
v_call: TRBV7-9; d_call: -; j_call: TRBJ1-4; clone_size: -; cdr3_nt: TGTGCCAGCGGCCGGGAGCTTAATGAAAAACTGTTTTTT; cdr3_aa: CASGRELNEKLFF